Presented here are 6 T cell receptor beta chains from one specimen sequenced in a study of neurological immune-mediated disorders. Time point defined: technical triplicate 2. TCRdb called the 5' RACE reads again in MiXCR, with one record for every CDR3 protein. The top ten clones hold about 5% of a sample with about 59,000 distinct CDR3 sequences, less than 25% of them seen once. Specimen: PBMCs. These receptors all come from a man in his sixties with HTLV-1-associated myelopathy (HAM/TSP).

The sample holds many counts of this clonotype. V is TRBV12-3 or TRBV12-4 and J is TRBJ2-2; D may be TRBD2 (5 bases). The CDR3 spans 14 residues. Trimming shortened V by 11 bases and J by 4 bases, and 17 bases separated the two germline ends. For the CDR3, the DNA is TGTGCCTCTGTCGTGGACTCCCCCACCGGGGAGCTGTTTTTT. Its protein product is CASVVDSPTGELFF.

The rearrangement uses TRBV18 and TRBJ2-3; tentatively, D is TRBD2 (5 bases). The CDR3 is 15 residues long. The germline V and J ends were trimmed by 3 bases and 3 bases, with 13 bases remaining between them. Germline V CDR1 and CDR2: KGHSH, LQKENI. The CDR3 here is CASSPTTKMTDTQYF. CDR3 DNA: TGTGCCAGCTCACCCACGACTAAAATGACAGATACGCAGTATTTT.

This clonotype was found many times. The chain joins TRBV7-2 to TRBJ1-2, with D perhaps TRBD1 (5 bases). The V gene's germline CDR1 is SGHTA and CDR2 FQGNSA. Trimming took 6 bases from V and 8 from J, leaving 16 bases between them. The CDR3 has 13 residues. The CDR3 DNA follows: TGTGCCAGCAGACCAACGGGACCCGGGGGCTACACCTTC. It codes for CASRPTGPGGYTF.

This clonotype appeared once. Because the CDR3's place on the DNA is in doubt, the DNA is left out and the CDR3 is given as listed by TCRdb. The chain joins TRBV5-1 to TRBJ2-1; the DNA was not compared with TRBD1, the D call given in the table. Germline assignment: CDR1 SGHRS and CDR2 YFSETQ. The CDR3 totals 22 residues, both ends included. CDR3 loop: CASSFYICSAGGPERAYNEQFF.

This clonotype was seen many times. The genes are TRBV29-1 and TRBJ2-3; tentatively, D is TRBD1 (6 bases). Germline loops: CDR1 SQVTM, CDR2 ANQGSEA. The V and J ends lost 4 bases and 5 bases respectively, with 19 bases between them. The CDR3 is 15 amino acids. CDR3 nucleotides: TGCAGCGTTGTTTCCAGGGGTCATAGGGGAGATACGCAGTATTTT. It encodes CSVVSRGHRGDTQYF.

This clonotype counts as medium-sized. The junction does not match germline at one end; this may be a read error. This chain joins TRBV7-9 and TRBJ2-6; 8 positions agree with TRBD2. CDR1 and CDR2 (germline): SEHNR, FQNEAQ (reference sequence). The CDR3 runs 17 residues. CDR3 bases: TGTGCCAGCAGCCTAGCGGGCACCCACTCTGGGGCCAACGTCCTGACTTTC. Protein sequence: CASSLAGTHSGANVLTF.